The present T cell receptor (beta chain) was sequenced within a study of blood T cell repertoires in COVID-19. For the study at large: T cells, B-cell-depleted T cells, or PBMCs supplied cDNA or gDNA.

The protocol was immunoSEQ multiplex PCR, while the TCRdb copy is restricted to in-frame clones and leaves out a portion. The sample has hundreds of thousands of clones, about nine tenths seen once. Recovery meant two consecutive negative NP/OP PCR tests, professional clearance, or resolved symptoms. Sequencing input: PBMCs or T cells enriched from blood (not recorded which). The source of this sequence is a woman between 55 and 75 years old who had recovered from COVID-19.

The CDR3 region is CASSPLQSNYGYTF. Written as DNA, the CDR3 is TGTGCCAGCAGCCCCTTACAGTCAAACTATGGCTACACCTTC. The V gene is TRBV5-6, the J gene TRBJ1-2; D not certain. There are 14 residues in the CDR3. CDR1 and CDR2 from the germline V gene are SGHDT and YYEEEE. V was pared by 4 bases and J by 2 bases, with 12 bases between.